The rows below give T cell receptor beta chains drawn from one sample of a study of shared clonotypes between healthy human individuals. Data came from immunoSEQ multiplex PCR; TCRdb stores just in-frame clones and leaves some out. The sample records about 650,000 clones, around 95% being singletons. Sequenced input: naive CD8+ T cells sorted from blood. The receptors were gathered from a woman in her thirties in good health. The CDR3 runs from the conserved cysteine through the conserved F or W. Each record gives: CDR3 protein, CDR3 DNA, D gene, clone size, J gene, V gene. A D gene is named only where the DNA matches it firmly. Clone size is stated in some rows and not others, as once, few, many or a class when expanded.

CDR3: CASSVASDAQYF
DNA: TGTGCCAGCAGCGTCGCCTCCGATGCGCAGTATTTT
D: .
size: .
J: TRBJ2-3
V: TRBV2

CDR3: CASITGTYEQYF
DNA: TGTGCCAGCATAACAGGCACCTACGAGCAGTACTTC
D: .
size: once
J: TRBJ2-7
V: TRBV2

CDR3: CASSPGTPNEQYF
DNA: TGTGCCAGCAGCCCAGGGACGCCCAACGAGCAGTACTTC
D: .
size: .
J: TRBJ2-7
V: TRBV28

CDR3: CASSMRGGGYEQYF
DNA: TGTGCCAGCAGTATGAGGGGCGGCGGCTACGAGCAGTACTTC
D: .
size: .
J: TRBJ2-7
V: TRBV27

CDR3: CASSPTPDSFSYEQYF
DNA: TGTGCCAGTAGTCCTACCCCGGACAGTTTCTCCTACGAGCAGTACTTC
D: .
size: .
J: TRBJ2-7
V: TRBV19

CDR3: CSVVLRDTQSYNEQFF
DNA: TGCAGCGTTGTACTACGGGACACCCAATCCTACAATGAGCAGTTCTTC
D: .
size: .
J: TRBJ2-1
V: TRBV29-1

CDR3: CASSRIMNTEAFF
DNA: TGTGCCAGCAGTCGGATCATGAACACTGAAGCTTTCTTT
D: .
size: .
J: TRBJ1-1
V: TRBV28

CDR3: CASRTPGRGPHEQYF
DNA: TGTGCCAGCAGGACGCCGGGACGCGGACCGCACGAGCAGTACTTC
D: .
size: .
J: TRBJ2-7
V: TRBV2

CDR3: CASSGREGLYEQFF
DNA: TGTGCCAGCAGCGGGCGGGAGGGCCTGTATGAGCAGTTCTTC
D: TRBD2
size: .
J: TRBJ2-1
V: TRBV14

CDR3: CASSQGAGDTQYF
DNA: TGTGCCAGCAGCCAAGGGGCGGGGGATACGCAGTATTTT
D: .
size: once
J: TRBJ2-3
V: TRBV14

CDR3: CASSESSMASGRKGNEQFF
DNA: TGCGCCAGCAGTGAGTCGTCCATGGCTAGCGGGAGGAAAGGTAATGAGCAGTTCTTC
D: TRBD2
size: .
J: TRBJ2-1
V: TRBV10-1

CDR3: CASSQVGLRNNEQFF
DNA: TGTGCCAGCAGCCAAGTGGGACTCAGGAACAATGAGCAGTTCTTC
D: .
size: .
J: TRBJ2-1
V: TRBV4-2

CDR3: CASSEVRPPYEQYF
DNA: TGTGCCAGCAGTGAAGTTCGACCCCCCTACGAGCAGTACTTC
D: .
size: once
J: TRBJ2-7
V: TRBV2

CDR3: CASSYLLAGLDEQFF
DNA: TGTGCCAGCAGTTACCTCCTAGCGGGACTGGATGAGCAGTTCTTC
D: TRBD2
size: .
J: TRBJ2-1
V: TRBV6-5

CDR3: CASRYGESQETQYF
DNA: TGTGCCAGCCGATACGGAGAAAGTCAAGAGACCCAGTACTTC
D: .
size: .
J: TRBJ2-5
V: TRBV5-6

CDR3: CASSLRDRGPTEAFF
DNA: TGTGCCAGCAGTTTGAGGGACAGGGGGCCCACTGAAGCTTTCTTT
D: TRBD1
size: .
J: TRBJ1-1
V: TRBV27

CDR3: CASARIYGVSSYEQYF
DNA: TGTGCCAGCGCCCGAATTTACGGGGTGAGCTCCTACGAGCAGTACTTC
D: .
size: .
J: TRBJ2-7
V: TRBV2

CDR3: CASSSDSDYGYTF
DNA: TGTGCCAGCAGCTCCGACAGTGACTATGGCTACACCTTC
D: .
size: .
J: TRBJ1-2
V: TRBV7-8

CDR3: CASSLERGTDTQYF
DNA: TGTGCCAGCAGCTTAGAAAGGGGCACAGATACGCAGTATTTT
D: .
size: .
J: TRBJ2-3
V: TRBV11-3

CDR3: CASPWGTRGQGKETQYF
DNA: TGTGCAAGTCCTTGGGGGACTAGAGGACAGGGGAAGGAGACCCAGTACTTC
D: .
size: .
J: TRBJ2-5
V: TRBV12-2

CDR3: CASSRTGTVQETQYF
DNA: TGTGCCAGCAGCCGGACCGGGACTGTGCAAGAGACCCAGTACTTC
D: .
size: .
J: TRBJ2-5
V: TRBV5-4

CDR3: CASRRLVPTDTQYF
DNA: TGTGCCAGCAGACGACTAGTACCCACAGATACGCAGTATTTT
D: .
size: .
J: TRBJ2-3
V: TRBV27

CDR3: CASSPLQRTYEQYF
DNA: TGTGCCAGCAGCCCTCTACAGAGGACCTACGAGCAGTACTTC
D: .
size: few
J: TRBJ2-7
V: TRBV27

CDR3: CASSDTEAYEQYF
DNA: TGTGCCAGCAGTGACACGGAAGCCTACGAGCAGTACTTC
D: .
size: .
J: TRBJ2-7
V: TRBV2

CDR3: CSATGIGDEQYF
DNA: TGCAGCGCGACAGGGATCGGCGACGAGCAGTACTTC
D: TRBD1
size: .
J: TRBJ2-7
V: TRBV29-1

CDR3: CASSERTASYEQYF
DNA: TGTGCCAGCAGTGAAAGGACAGCCTCCTACGAGCAGTACTTC
D: .
size: .
J: TRBJ2-7
V: TRBV27

CDR3: CASSEFRDNYEQYF
DNA: TGCGCCAGCAGTGAGTTCCGGGACAACTACGAGCAGTACTTC
D: .
size: .
J: TRBJ2-7
V: TRBV10-1

CDR3: CATNNSYAYEQYF
DNA: TGTGCCACTAATAACAGTTACGCCTACGAGCAGTACTTC
D: .
size: .
J: TRBJ2-7
V: TRBV15

CDR3: CASSSLTGGVYNEQFF
DNA: TGTGCCAGCAGTTCTCTCACAGGGGGTGTATACAATGAGCAGTTCTTC
D: TRBD1
size: .
J: TRBJ2-1
V: TRBV28

CDR3: CASRLSGGGIDEQYF
DNA: TGTGCCAGCAGGCTCTCAGGGGGGGGTATCGACGAGCAGTACTTC
D: .
size: .
J: TRBJ2-7
V: TRBV5-4

CDR3: CASSLVLAGADLYNEQFF
DNA: TGTGCCAGCAGCTTAGTACTAGCGGGAGCGGATTTGTACAATGAGCAGTTCTTC
D: TRBD2
size: .
J: TRBJ2-1
V: TRBV7-8

CDR3: CATSSSGANVLTF
DNA: TGTGCCACCAGCAGCTCTGGGGCCAACGTCCTGACTTTC
D: .
size: once
J: TRBJ2-6
V: TRBV15

CDR3: CAISDPGGPFSEQYF
DNA: TGTGCCATCAGCGACCCCGGGGGGCCTTTTTCCGAGCAGTACTTC
D: .
size: .
J: TRBJ2-7
V: TRBV10-3

CDR3: CASSESTSYGYTF
DNA: TGCGCCAGCAGTGAGTCGACCAGCTATGGCTACACCTTC
D: .
size: .
J: TRBJ1-2
V: TRBV10-1

CDR3: CAISESPTNSNQPQHF
DNA: TGTGCCATCAGTGAATCGCCAACGAACAGTAATCAGCCCCAGCATTTT
D: .
size: .
J: TRBJ1-5
V: TRBV10-3

CDR3: CASSHTGELFF
DNA: TGTGCCAGCAGTCACACCGGGGAGCTGTTTTTT
D: .
size: few
J: TRBJ2-2
V: TRBV27

CDR3: CSVEGTSGSAEQFF
DNA: TGCAGCGTTGAAGGGACTAGCGGGAGTGCAGAGCAGTTCTTC
D: TRBD2
size: .
J: TRBJ2-1
V: TRBV29-1

CDR3: CASSPKPGGDGYTF
DNA: TGTGCCAGCAGCCCCAAGCCTGGGGGGGATGGCTACACCTTC
D: .
size: .
J: TRBJ1-2
V: TRBV6-5

CDR3: CASSQERYSYNEQFF
DNA: TGCGCCAGCAGCCAAGAACGGTACTCCTACAATGAGCAGTTCTTC
D: .
size: .
J: TRBJ2-1
V: TRBV4-1

CDR3: CSVEADTNTGELFF
DNA: TGCAGCGTTGAAGCAGATACGAACACCGGGGAGCTGTTTTTT
D: .
size: few
J: TRBJ2-2
V: TRBV29-1

CDR3: CSVVLNSGYTF
DNA: TGCAGCGTTGTCTTGAATAGCGGCTACACCTTC
D: .
size: .
J: TRBJ1-2
V: TRBV29-1

CDR3: CASSSLRENTEAFF
DNA: TGTGCCAGCAGTTCCTTGAGAGAAAACACTGAAGCTTTCTTT
D: .
size: .
J: TRBJ1-1
V: TRBV28

CDR3: CASSLSRQGLTDTQYF
DNA: TGTGCCAGCAGTTTGTCCAGACAGGGCCTCACAGATACGCAGTATTTT
D: TRBD1
size: .
J: TRBJ2-3
V: TRBV6-6

CDR3: CASSGEGQGYTEAFF
DNA: TGTGCCAGCAGCGGAGAGGGACAGGGGTACACTGAAGCTTTCTTT
D: TRBD1
size: .
J: TRBJ1-1
V: TRBV9